The 11 T cell receptor beta chains reported below all come from one sample, sequenced in a study of regulatory T cells in long-lasting Graves disease. Assembly of TCR beta libraries relied on iRepertoire HTBI primers together with Arm-PCR of CDR3 regions. One entry per CDR3 protein results from TCRdb running MiXCR on the multiplex PCR reads. The sample lists about 470,000 distinct CDR3 sequences, about 17% occurring once. Specified time point: newly diagnosed GD, antithyroid drugs for less than 3 months. RNA from PBMCs was the source of the TCR library. These same records also appear under a second study, on T cells in Graves' hyperthyroidism and ophthalmopathy.

The sample was peripheral blood mononuclear cells (PBMCs), taken at new diagnosis, from a patient treated with antithyroid drugs. These receptor sequences come from a man aged 35-49 years with Graves disease.

This clonotype occurred a few times. V and J are TRBV9 and TRBJ2-2; the D gene is possibly TRBD2 (7 bases). Germline V lookup: CDR1 SGDLS, CDR2 YYNGEE. The CDR3 has 16 residues. Trimming shortened V by 4 bases and J by 2 bases, and 15 bases separated the two germline ends. The CDR3 sequence: CASSPGGRTNTGELFF. For the CDR3, the DNA is TGTGCCAGCAGCCCCGGGGGGCGGACCAACACCGGGGAGCTGTTTTTT.

This clonotype was detected only a few times. This chain connects TRBV28 to TRBJ1-5; 7 bases match TRBD1. The CDR3 is 14 amino acids. The J segment lost 0 bases and the V segment lost 6 bases, leaving 2 bases of the junction unmatched. Germline V lookup: CDR1 MDHEN, CDR2 SYDVKM. Written as DNA, the CDR3 is TGTGCCAGCAGGGGACAGCCTAGCAATCAGCCCCAGCATTTT. Translation gives CASRGQPSNQPQHF.

This clonotype appeared many times. V gene TRBV11-1 combines with J gene TRBJ1-1; D gene ambiguous. CDR3 length: 12 amino acids. In germline, CDR1 is SGHAT, CDR2 FQDESV (reference sequence). V was trimmed by 8 bases and J by 2 bases, leaving 9 bases between them. Here the CDR3 reads CASSGVNTEAFF. The CDR3, as DNA: TGTGCCAGCTCCGGGGTAAACACTGAAGCTTTCTTT.

This clonotype was seen a handful of times. CDR3 in amino acids: CSGQGDGYTF. CDR3 in DNA: TGCAGCGGGCAGGGAGACGGCTACACCTTC. The V call is TRBV29-1, the J call TRBJ1-2; tentative D call: TRBD1 (5 bases). The germline gives CDR1 SQVTM, CDR2 ANQGSEA. The CDR3 is 10 residues long. V shed 7 bases and J shed 8 bases, with 11 bases lying between them.

This clonotype came up a few times. This chain links TRBV6-1 with TRBJ2-1; 12 positions agree with TRBD2. V lost 0 bases, J lost 8 bases, and 5 bases stayed unmatched. CDR3 length: 16 amino acids. Germline V lookup: CDR1 MNHNS, CDR2 SASEGT. The CDR3 sequence is CASSEALAGGLDEQFF. As DNA, the CDR3 is TGTGCCAGCAGTGAAGCGCTAGCGGGAGGGCTAGATGAGCAGTTCTTC.

At least ten counts were recorded for this clonotype. The chain has TRBV12-3 or TRBV12-4 and TRBJ2-3, with 9 nucleotides matching TRBD2. CDR3 size: 19 residues. With V trimmed by 2 bases and J by 1 base, 13 bases remained unmatched. The CDR3 is CASSLLPSFSGGGTDTQYF. The CDR3 DNA reads TGTGCCAGCAGTTTACTCCCGTCATTTAGCGGGGGAGGCACAGATACGCAGTATTTT.

This clonotype was found many times. The chain combines TRBV12-3 or TRBV12-4 with TRBJ2-2; D perhaps matches TRBD1 (5 bases). Trimming stripped 4 bases from V and 3 bases from J, with 9 bases between. The CDR3 is 14 amino acids. CDR3 region: CASSYQGYTGELFF. CDR3 sequence (DNA): TGTGCCAGCAGTTACCAGGGTTACACCGGGGAGCTGTTTTTT.

This clonotype was recorded many times. V usage is TRBV5-4 and J usage is TRBJ2-1; D is ambiguous. Trimming pared 2 bases from V and 3 bases from J, leaving 15 bases between. CDR3 length equals 16 residues. Germline CDR1 reads SGHNT; CDR2 reads YYREEE (reference sequence). CDR3 region: CASSFGGDSSYNEQFF. The CDR3 region has the DNA TGTGCCAGCAGCTTTGGTGGGGATTCAAGCTACAATGAGCAGTTCTTC.

There are many counts of this clonotype. The chain links TRBV20-1 to TRBJ1-2, with D perhaps TRBD1 (5 bases). V lost 6 bases and J lost 0, with 14 bases in between. The CDR3 is 14 residues long. Germline loops: CDR1 DFQATT, CDR2 SNEGSKA (reference sequence). The CDR3 DNA is TGCAGTGCCTCCCGGGACGGATCTAACTATGGCTACACCTTC. This encodes CSASRDGSNYGYTF.

This clonotype was seen only once. A much larger clone differs from this one at a single base, so this may be a read error. J is TRBJ2-1 and V is TRBV5-1; 9 positions match TRBD2. Germline V gives CDR1 SGHRS, CDR2 YFSETQ. This CDR3 has 16 amino acids. CDR3 sequence reads: CASSSVRGRAYNEQFF. In DNA form, the CDR3 reads TGTGCCAGCAGCTCAGTCCGCGGGAGGGCCTACAATGAGCAGTTCTTC.

In this sample, this clonotype turned up many times. The chain recombines TRBV5-1 with TRBJ2-7; 8 positions agree with TRBD1. Losses at the gene ends were 4 bases for V and 7 bases for J; bases not matched to a gene: 10. The germline V gene has CDR1 SGHRS and CDR2 YFSETQ. This CDR3 has 14 residues. CDR3 amino acids: CASSTGQGVGEQYF. Here the CDR3 DNA reads TGCGCCAGCAGCACAGGACAGGGTGTTGGTGAGCAGTACTTC.